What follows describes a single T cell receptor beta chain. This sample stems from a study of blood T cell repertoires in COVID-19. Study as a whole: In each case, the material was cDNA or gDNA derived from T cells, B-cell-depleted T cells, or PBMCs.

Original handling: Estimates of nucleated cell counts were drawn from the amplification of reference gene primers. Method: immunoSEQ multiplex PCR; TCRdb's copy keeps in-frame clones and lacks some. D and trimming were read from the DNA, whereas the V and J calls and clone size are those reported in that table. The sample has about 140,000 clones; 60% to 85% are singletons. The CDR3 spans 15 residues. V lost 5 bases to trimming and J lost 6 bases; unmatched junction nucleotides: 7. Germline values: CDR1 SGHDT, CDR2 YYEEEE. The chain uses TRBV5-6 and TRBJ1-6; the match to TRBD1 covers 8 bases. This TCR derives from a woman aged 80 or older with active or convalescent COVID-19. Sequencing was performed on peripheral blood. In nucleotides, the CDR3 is TGTGCCAGCAGGGACAGGGTTCGGAGTAATTCACCCCTCCACTTT. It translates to CASRDRVRSNSPLHF.